These T cell receptor beta chains were read from a single sample in a study of shared clonotypes between healthy human individuals. Generated by immunoSEQ multiplex PCR, the TCRdb table keeps only in-frame clones and is missing some. The data contain about 800,000 clones, 96% of them singletons. The specimen was naive CD8+ T cells sorted from blood. These receptors were collected from a man between 25 and 39 years old in good health. The CDR3 runs from the conserved cysteine through the conserved F or W. A D gene is named only where the DNA matches it firmly. Expanded clones get a size class; other rows say once, few or many, or leave the size out.

d_call	v_call	clone_size	j_call	cdr3_aa	cdr3_nt
.	TRBV6-1	.	TRBJ2-1	CASSASRFNNEQFF	TGTGCCAGCAGCGCCTCTAGGTTTAACAATGAGCAGTTCTTC
TRBD1	TRBV7-6	.	TRBJ2-7	CASSPKPGGAINEQYF	TGTGCCAGCAGCCCTAAACCAGGGGGCGCGATTAACGAGCAGTACTTC
.	TRBV7-9	.	TRBJ1-1	CASRESPGAVTEAFF	TGTGCCAGCAGGGAGTCTCCAGGGGCGGTCACTGAAGCTTTCTTT
TRBD1	TRBV6-5	.	TRBJ2-1	CATSPGQGYNEQFF	TGTGCCACCTCCCCGGGACAGGGGTACAATGAGCAGTTCTTC
.	TRBV7-9	once	TRBJ1-1	CASSLNRGVEFTEAFF	TGTGCCAGCAGCCTCAATCGGGGGGTTGAATTCACTGAAGCTTTCTTT
TRBD2	TRBV2	.	TRBJ2-2	CASSEFGGLADTGELFF	TGTGCCAGCAGTGAATTTGGCGGACTAGCGGACACCGGGGAGCTGTTTTTT
.	TRBV6-5	.	TRBJ2-1	CASSYSGLGEQFF	TGTGCCAGCAGTTACTCAGGGTTGGGTGAGCAGTTCTTC
TRBD1	TRBV14	.	TRBJ2-7	CASSQGRGTGRIYEQYF	TGTGCCAGCAGCCAGGGGCGGGGGACAGGGAGGATCTACGAGCAGTACTTC
.	TRBV4-3	.	TRBJ2-7	CASSSRVSSYEQYF	TGCGCCAGCAGCTCGCGGGTTAGCTCCTACGAGCAGTACTTC
.	TRBV7-9	.	TRBJ2-7	CASSPPMRLSYEQYF	TGTGCCAGCAGCCCCCCTATGAGGCTTAGTTACGAGCAGTACTTC
.	TRBV6-1	.	TRBJ2-1	CASREDNSYNEQFF	TGTGCCAGCAGGGAGGACAATTCCTACAATGAGCAGTTCTTC
.	TRBV10-2	.	TRBJ1-4	CASSDSDGSWKLFF	TGCGCCAGCAGTGACTCCGACGGGTCATGGAAACTGTTTTTT
TRBD1	TRBV4-3	.	TRBJ1-4	CASSPGTELNNEKLFF	TGCGCCAGCAGCCCCGGGACAGAATTAAACAATGAAAAACTGTTTTTT
.	TRBV7-8	.	TRBJ1-5	CASSLLATHGNQPQHF	TGTGCCAGCAGCTTATTAGCAACACACGGCAATCAGCCCCAGCATTTT
.	TRBV4-3	.	TRBJ2-1	CASSQDTPLAFKGGEQFF	TGCGCCAGCAGCCAAGATACCCCCCTAGCTTTTAAAGGGGGTGAGCAGTTCTTC
TRBD2	TRBV10-3	.	TRBJ2-3	CATYDRPLAGSTDTQYF	TGTGCCACCTACGACCGACCACTAGCGGGGTCCACAGATACGCAGTATTTT
.	TRBV4-3	.	TRBJ2-1	CASSQDEDGHNEQFF	TGCGCCAGCAGCCAAGATGAGGACGGACACAATGAGCAGTTCTTC
.	TRBV29-1	.	TRBJ2-1	CSVEFYNEQFF	TGCAGCGTTGAGTTCTACAATGAGCAGTTCTTC
.	TRBV7-2	.	TRBJ2-7	CASSPDRPSSYEQYF	TGTGCCAGCAGCCCCGACAGACCAAGCTCCTACGAGCAGTACTTC
.	TRBV10-2	.	TRBJ1-4	CASSVGVRGINEKLFF	TGCGCCAGCAGTGTTGGGGTTCGGGGTATTAATGAAAAACTGTTTTTT
.	TRBV5-4	.	TRBJ2-5	CASSIEGTGRQETQYF	TGTGCCAGCAGCATAGAGGGCACCGGGCGCCAAGAGACCCAGTACTTC
TRBD1	TRBV28	.	TRBJ1-4	CASSFQGATTNEKLFF	TGTGCCAGCAGTTTCCAGGGGGCAACAACTAATGAAAAACTGTTTTTT
.	TRBV7-2	once	TRBJ2-7	CASSLGRTYEQYF	TGTGCCAGCAGCTTAGGCAGGACTTACGAGCAGTACTTC
.	TRBV7-9	.	TRBJ2-7	CASSFVYEQYF	TGTGCCAGCAGCTTTGTGTACGAGCAGTACTTC
.	TRBV4-1	.	TRBJ2-7	CASSQEPSGTYEQYF	TGCGCCAGCAGCCAAGAACCCTCCGGGACCTACGAGCAGTACTTC
TRBD1	TRBV7-9	.	TRBJ2-7	CASSFPRQGHLDSYYEQYF	TGTGCCAGCAGCTTTCCGAGACAGGGGCACCTTGACTCGTACTACGAGCAGTACTTC
.	TRBV21-1	.	TRBJ2-2	CASPKGLMGLNTGELFF	TGTGCCAGCCCCAAGGGATTGATGGGACTTAACACCGGGGAGCTGTTTTTT
.	TRBV19	.	TRBJ1-1	CASSMGTQNTEAFF	TGTGCCAGTAGTATGGGGACCCAGAACACTGAAGCTTTCTTT
TRBD1	TRBV6-5	.	TRBJ1-1	CASSSPGQGDTEAFF	TGTGCCAGCAGTTCCCCGGGACAGGGGGATACTGAAGCTTTCTTT
.	TRBV7-2	.	TRBJ1-5	CASSAQRYDQPQHF	TGTGCCAGCAGCGCCCAGCGTTACGATCAGCCCCAGCATTTT
TRBD2	TRBV4-1	.	TRBJ2-3	CASSQAIQLAGVQDTQYF	TGCGCCAGCAGCCAAGCTATACAACTAGCGGGAGTGCAAGATACGCAGTATTTT
.	TRBV7-2	.	TRBJ2-7	CASSLARKDYEQYF	TGTGCCAGCAGCTTAGCTCGAAAGGACTACGAGCAGTACTTC
.	TRBV27	.	TRBJ1-1	CASGLQENTEAFF	TGTGCCAGCGGACTACAGGAGAACACTGAAGCTTTCTTT
TRBD2	TRBV4-1	.	TRBJ2-1	CASSQEPTSGANEQFF	TGCGCCAGCAGCCAAGAACCGACTAGCGGAGCGAATGAGCAGTTCTTC
.	TRBV11-2	.	TRBJ2-7	CASSHPSYEQYF	TGTGCCAGCAGCCATCCCTCCTACGAGCAGTACTTC
TRBD2	TRBV7-9	once	TRBJ2-7	CASSSTAGGLGYEQYF	TGTGCCAGCAGCTCCACAGCGGGAGGCCTAGGTTACGAGCAGTACTTC
.	TRBV9	.	TRBJ1-1	CASSSGFGNTEAFF	TGTGCCAGCAGCAGTGGTTTCGGGAACACTGAAGCTTTCTTT
.	TRBV6-6	.	TRBJ2-1	CASYGQSYYNEQFF	TGTGCCAGCTATGGCCAGTCCTACTACAATGAGCAGTTCTTC
TRBD1	TRBV28	.	TRBJ2-1	CASSPSGTGVEQFF	TGTGCCAGCAGTCCATCCGGGACAGGGGTTGAGCAGTTCTTC
.	TRBV27	.	TRBJ2-5	CASSLLPPGEETQYF	TGTGCCAGCAGTTTATTACCCCCAGGGGAAGAGACCCAGTACTTC
TRBD2	TRBV30	.	TRBJ2-7	CAWTQIAGDGNEQYF	TGTGCCTGGACCCAGATAGCGGGAGACGGAAACGAGCAGTACTTC
TRBD1	TRBV5-1	once	TRBJ1-4	CASSPGQGTFPTNEKLFF	TGCGCCAGCAGCCCGGGACAGGGAACTTTTCCAACTAATGAAAAACTGTTTTTT
TRBD1	TRBV28	.	TRBJ2-7	CASSLTGDEQYF	TGTGCCAGCAGTTTAACAGGGGACGAGCAGTACTTC
.	TRBV7-2	.	TRBJ2-1	CASSPAVIAEDSYNEQFF	TGTGCCAGCAGCCCCGCGGTTATAGCGGAAGACTCCTACAATGAGCAGTTCTTC
.	TRBV10-2	.	TRBJ2-3	CASQGGGSTDTQYF	TGCGCCAGTCAGGGGGGTGGAAGCACAGATACGCAGTATTTT
.	TRBV27	.	TRBJ1-5	CASSLSGWGASNQPQHF	TGTGCCAGCAGTTTATCGGGGTGGGGGGCTAGCAATCAGCCCCAGCATTTT
.	TRBV9	.	TRBJ2-1	CASSVLESLPNEQFF	TGTGCCAGCAGCGTACTCGAGTCATTACCTAATGAGCAGTTCTTC
.	TRBV7-3	.	TRBJ2-3	CASSQWARGTDTQYF	TGTGCCAGCAGTCAGTGGGCTAGGGGCACAGATACGCAGTATTTT
.	TRBV9	.	TRBJ2-7	CASSPTSGWHEQYF	TGTGCCAGCAGCCCCACCTCAGGGTGGCACGAGCAGTACTTC
TRBD2	TRBV7-2	.	TRBJ2-3	CASSLSSEGYWREGNF	TGTGCCAGCAGCTTATCTTCGGAGGGATACTGGCGGGAGGGCAATTTT
.	TRBV19	.	TRBJ1-1	CASSHTGRVDTEAFF	TGTGCCAGTAGCCATACGGGCAGGGTGGACACTGAAGCTTTCTTT
.	TRBV10-3	.	TRBJ2-7	CASPHYEQYF	TGTGCCAGCCCTCACTACGAGCAGTACTTC